This T cell receptor beta chain originates from a study of control samples from healthy donors and cancer patients. Only in-frame clones appear in the TCRdb table, and some are missing; sequencing was by immunoSEQ multiplex PCR. The table lists approximately 93,000 clones, 85% to 90% of them singletons. The CDR3 totals 14 residues. Germline V gives CDR1 SGHDT, CDR2 YYEEEE. Trimming removed 1 base at V and 5 bases at J, with 12 bases between. The chain carries TRBV5-6 and TRBJ1-2, with D possibly matching TRBD1 (5 bases). The sequence derives from a woman aged 45 to 65 with colorectal cancer. Sequenced material: PBMCs. The CDR3 sequence: CASSLQGGRYGYTF. Written as DNA, the CDR3 is TGTGCCAGCAGCTTGCAGGGAGGGAGATATGGCTACACCTTC.